These T cell receptor beta chains were read from a single sample in a study of T cells after posttransplantation cyclophosphamide. Using immunoSEQ multiplex PCR, the repertoire was profiled, and TCRdb retains in-frame clones only, with some absent. This table has roughly 4,900 clones, around 60% appearing once. The sequenced sample consisted of memory CD8+ T cells sorted from blood. The receptor set was obtained from a woman aged 60-70 years in good health, CMV-negative, and a related stem cell transplant donor. The conserved cysteine and the conserved F or W are not part of the CDR3 here. The D gene is left open where the match is weak.

11 | TRBJ1-5 | TRBV28 | TRBD1 | AGRQGVEGPQH
11 | TRBJ2-7 | TRBV19 | . | ASSPTPLYEQY
13 | TRBJ2-5 | TRBV30 | TRBD2 | AWSVGTSGQETQY
13 | TRBJ1-2 | TRBV6-6 | . | ASSYSTQGWYGYT
13 | TRBJ2-1 | TRBV10-1 | TRBD2 | ASRNATSGYNEQF
13 | TRBJ2-2 | TRBV15 | TRBD2 | ATDDSGGNTGELF
13 | TRBJ1-5 | TRBV2 | . | ASSPQGYSNQPQH
11 | TRBJ2-3 | TRBV27 | TRBD1 | ASWDRATDTQY
10 | TRBJ1-1 | TRBV10-3 | . | AISDEANRAF
13 | TRBJ2-2 | TRBV13 | TRBD2 | ASSMLAANTGELF
15 | TRBJ2-5 | TRBV12-1 | . | ASSFGSGGPGPETQY
11 | TRBJ2-7 | TRBV19 | . | ASSPDRRYEQY
14 | TRBJ1-5 | TRBV7-9 | . | ASSNGRDIALQPQH
11 | TRBJ1-4 | TRBV18 | . | ASSQVTFEKLF
14 | TRBJ1-2 | TRBV9 | . | ASSVALQGANYGYT
16 | TRBJ2-3 | TRBV7-9 | TRBD2 | ASSLFTSGSPGTDTQY
10 | TRBJ1-5 | TRBV28 | . | ASSYSNQPQH
11 | TRBJ2-7 | TRBV30 | TRBD1 | AWSVQGAREQY
14 | TRBJ1-2 | TRBV6-4 | . | ASSDSRGGARYGYT
9 | TRBJ1-2 | TRBV27 | . | ASRGVHGYT
12 | TRBJ2-1 | TRBV28 | TRBD1 | ASTPPDRGNEQF
12 | TRBJ2-7 | TRBV28 | TRBD2 | ASLSSGRAGEQY
13 | TRBJ2-6 | TRBV6-4 | . | ASSEHSSGANVLT
14 | TRBJ2-7 | TRBV27 | TRBD1 | ASSPRLWTGTYEQY